The 8 T cell receptor beta chains below all came from one sample that was sequenced in a study of identifying expanded T cells in peripheral blood. TCRdb keeps only in-frame clones here, not all; method: immunoSEQ multiplex PCR. The table includes 51,000 or so clones, 82% detected once. Sequencing was done on a sample of blood. Receptor source: a person between 18 and 75 years old in good health.

The chain employs TRBV2 and TRBJ2-1; no definite D call. The CDR3 is 14 amino acids. V was shortened by 2 bases and J by 6 bases, with 11 bases between the two germline ends. Germline CDR1 reads SNHLY; CDR2 reads FYNNEI. The CDR3 bases are TGTGCCAGCAGTGAATACCGCCCTGTCAATGAGCAGTTCTTC. This sequence encodes CASSEYRPVNEQFF.

This chain uses TRBV6-1 with TRBJ2-3; D unclear. Germline V gives CDR1 MNHNS, CDR2 SASEGT. There are 12 residues in the CDR3. Deletions cut 0 bases from V and 6 bases from J, with 4 bases between. The CDR3 DNA reads as TGTGCCAGCAGTGAAGCAGGGGATACGCAGTATTTT. Amino acids: CASSEAGDTQYF.

DNA of the CDR3: TGTGCCTGGAGTGGGGGGACCCTTTTTGAAAAACTGTTTTTT. Protein: CAWSGGTLFEKLFF. V is TRBV30 and J is TRBJ1-4, with D perhaps matching TRBD1 (5 bases). V lost 1 base and J 7 bases, leaving 13 bases between the germline ends. Germline assignment: CDR1 GTSNPN and CDR2 SVGIG (reference sequence). The CDR3 has 14 amino acids.

V is TRBV7-2 and J is TRBJ2-1; 8 bases match TRBD2. The CDR3 totals 15 residues. Germline CDR1 SGHTA, CDR2 FQGNSA. With 4 bases clipped from V and 2 bases from J, the junction kept 4 bases outside the gene matches. The CDR3 is CASSWAGGAYNEQFF. In DNA form, the CDR3 reads TGTGCCAGCAGCTGGGCCGGGGGGGCCTACAATGAGCAGTTCTTC.

The V and J genes are TRBV30 and TRBJ1-1; 7 bases are a match to TRBD1. With 1 base clipped from V and 9 bases from J, the junction kept 8 bases outside the gene matches. The germline V gene encodes CDR1 GTSNPN and CDR2 SVGIG (reference sequence). The length of the CDR3 is 13 residues. The CDR3 reads CAWSGTGEIKAFF. CDR3 coding DNA: TGTGCCTGGAGTGGGACAGGCGAGATAAAAGCTTTCTTT.

This chain connects TRBV9 to TRBJ2-1, with 7 bases aligning to TRBD1. This CDR3 region has 15 residues. Trimming removed 3 bases from V and 7 bases from J; junction bases left unmatched: 10. Per the germline V gene, CDR1 is SGDLS and CDR2 is YYNGEE. The chain's CDR3 is CASSGRQGPRNEQFF. The DNA for the CDR3 is TGTGCCAGCAGCGGCCGACAGGGCCCTAGGAATGAGCAGTTCTTC.

The V and J genes are TRBV7-9 and TRBJ1-4, with unresolved D. Per germline, CDR1 SEHNR and CDR2 FQNEAQ (reference sequence). V lost 4 bases and J lost 7, with 13 bases in between. CDR3 length: 14 residues. The CDR3 sequence: CASSSLGLGEKLFF. As DNA, the CDR3 is TGTGCCAGCAGCTCCTTGGGGTTAGGTGAAAAACTGTTTTTT. Complete variable domain (other parts from reference TRBV7-9 and TRBJ1-4): DTGVSQNPRHKITKRGQNVTFRCDPISEHNRLYWYRQTLGQGPEFLTYFQNEAQLEKSRLLSDRFSAERPKGSFSTLEIQRTEQGDSAMYLCASSSLGLGEKLFFGSGTQLSVL.

CDR3 sequence: CASSPGTGASVRQFF. CDR3 DNA sequence: TGTGCCAGTAGTCCCGGGACAGGGGCCTCGGTTCGGCAGTTCTTC. V is TRBV19 and J is TRBJ2-1; TRBD1 aligns across 10 bases. The CDR3 sequence is 15 residues long. The V gene end was trimmed by 5 bases and the J gene end by 12 bases; junction bases not matched to a gene: 13. From germline, CDR1 is LNHDA and CDR2 SQIVND (reference sequence).